A single sample is the source of the 21 T cell receptor beta chains below, sequenced in a study of Ad26.COV2.S vaccination and SARS-CoV-2 variants. Only in-frame clones appear in the TCRdb table, and some are missing; sequencing was by immunoSEQ multiplex PCR. The repertoire holds approximately 480,000 clones, with 87% as singletons. Described treatment: 15 to 20 received Ad26.COV2.S at low or high dose, single or two shots; about 5 received placebo; per-sample allocation not given. Sampling was performed 63 days after the first vaccine or placebo injection. Specimen: peripheral blood, collected in a trial of Ad26.COV2.S vaccine versus placebo. All receptors come from a person aged 18-60 years who received the Ad26.COV2.S COVID-19 vaccine or a placebo.

The chain joins TRBV9 to TRBJ1-3; D uncertain. Looked up from germline, CDR1 is SGDLS and CDR2 is YYNGEE. The CDR3 contains 13 residues. V shed 0 bases and J shed 11 bases, with 12 bases lying between them. This CDR3 reads CASSVGGSGAIYF. In nucleotides, the CDR3 is TGTGCCAGCAGCGTAGGAGGGAGTGGGGCCATATATTTT.

The chain uses TRBV19 and TRBJ2-3, with D possibly TRBD2 on 6 matching bases. V gave up 5 bases and J gave up 6 bases, with 15 bases separating them. Per the germline V gene, CDR1 is LNHDA and CDR2 is SQIVND (reference sequence). The CDR3 runs 14 residues. The CDR3 nucleotides are TGTGCCAGTAGTCCGCTAGGGGCGGGGGATACGCAGTATTTT. This sequence encodes CASSPLGAGDTQYF. The whole variable domain, filled in from reference TRBV19 and TRBJ2-3, reads DGGITQSPKYLFRKEGQNVTLSCEQNLNHDAMYWYRQDPGQGLRLIYYSQIVNDFQKGDIAEGYSVSREKKESFPLTVTSAQKNPTAFYLCASSPLGAGDTQYFGPGTRLTVL.

The table lists this clone with a few counts. This chain links TRBV12-5 with TRBJ2-1; D might be TRBD1 (6 bases). The germline V gene encodes CDR1 LGHNT and CDR2 FRNRAP. The CDR3 loop spans 15 amino acids. V lost 7 bases and J 5 bases, leaving 18 bases between the germline ends. Here the CDR3 reads CASATRDTKNNEQFF. CDR3 bases: TGTGCTAGTGCCACCCGGGACACCAAGAACAATGAGCAGTTCTTC.

This clone appeared once. The chain uses TRBV6-6 and TRBJ1-3, with D unclear. The CDR3 has 12 amino acids. Germline assignment: CDR1 MNHNY and CDR2 SVGAGI (reference sequence). V was shortened by 6 bases and J by 0 bases, with 3 bases between the two germline ends. The CDR3 reads CASRGSGNTIYF. CDR3 nucleotide sequence: TGTGCCAGCAGGGGCTCTGGAAACACCATATATTTT.

This clone was seen only once. This chain joins TRBV28 and TRBJ2-7; 10 nucleotides agree with TRBD2. Trimming at V came to 1 base and at J to 9 bases, leaving 6 bases not matched to a gene. Germline assignment: CDR1 MDHEN and CDR2 SYDVKM. The CDR3 sequence is 14 residues long. CDR3 in DNA: TGTGCCAGCAGTTTATCCCCTAGCGGGAGCAGGCAGTACTTC. This translates into CASSLSPSGSRQYF.

The chain joins TRBV6-5 to TRBJ2-1, with D perhaps matching TRBD1 or TRBD2 (5 bases each). Trimming took off 10 bases at V and 9 bases at J, with 19 bases between the two ends. This CDR3 region has 13 residues. Germline loops: CDR1 MNHEY, CDR2 SVGAGI. The CDR3 coding sequence is TGTGCCACTCGATCAGAGGGGACCCCTGAGCAGTTCTTC. Protein: CATRSEGTPEQFF.

V usage is TRBV5-1 and J usage is TRBJ2-3; a weak D match, TRBD2 (6 bases). The CDR3 contains 17 residues. Between the trimmed V and J ends, which lost 5 bases and 0 bases, there was a span of 19 bases. CDR1 is SGHRS and CDR2 is YFSETQ in the germline V gene. The CDR3 coding sequence is TGCGCCAGCAGACCCCTCGGCCACGGGGGTAGCACAGATACGCAGTATTTT. Translation: CASRPLGHGGSTDTQYF.

This sequence joins TRBV5-1 and TRBJ2-5; D not certain. The CDR3 runs 13 residues. Deletions cut 0 bases from V and 4 bases from J, with 7 bases between. CDR1 SGHRS and CDR2 YFSETQ come from the germline V gene. CDR3 loop: CASSLGRRETQYF. CDR3 bases: TGCGCCAGCAGCTTGGGCAGGAGAGAGACCCAGTACTTC.

The gene calls are TRBV30 and TRBJ1-6, with no clear D. CDR3 length equals 13 residues. The germline CDR1 and CDR2 sequences are GTSNPN and SVGIG (reference sequence). Trimming removed 4 bases from V and 6 bases from J, with 10 bases in between. CDR3 loop: CAWNPEINSPLHF. The DNA of the CDR3 is TGTGCCTGGAATCCAGAGATTAATTCACCCCTCCACTTT.

V gene TRBV19 combines with J gene TRBJ2-1; D is unclear. The CDR3 runs to 13 residues. The V gene's germline CDR1 is LNHDA and CDR2 SQIVND (reference sequence). V lost 6 bases to trimming and J lost 2 bases, with 8 bases between them. The CDR3: CASSPGPYNEQFF. In nucleotides, the CDR3 is TGTGCCAGTAGCCCCGGTCCCTACAATGAGCAGTTCTTC.

The genes are TRBV19 and TRBJ2-4; perhaps TRBD1 as D (6 bases). The V gene lost 0 bases and the J gene lost 6 bases, with 15 bases spanning the gap. CDR1 and CDR2 from the germline V gene are LNHDA and SQIVND (reference sequence). There are 16 residues in the CDR3. The CDR3 sequence is CASSIDGGARVNIQYF. The CDR3 region has the DNA TGTGCCAGTAGTATAGATGGGGGCGCGAGGGTAAACATTCAGTACTTC. Combining the CDR3 with reference TRBV19 and TRBJ2-4 gives the whole variable domain DGGITQSPKYLFRKEGQNVTLSCEQNLNHDAMYWYRQDPGQGLRLIYYSQIVNDFQKGDIAEGYSVSREKKESFPLTVTSAQKNPTAFYLCASSIDGGARVNIQYFGAGTRLSVL.

This rearrangement joins TRBV28 to TRBJ1-6; no clear D. The CDR3 runs to 13 residues. From germline, CDR1 is MDHEN and CDR2 SYDVKM. Deletions cut 7 bases from V and 9 bases from J, with 13 bases between. CDR3 nucleotides: TGTGCCAGCAACCCATCCGACGGTTCACCCCTCCACTTT. Residues: CASNPSDGSPLHF.

The chain uses TRBV4-3 and TRBJ1-1; maybe TRBD1 (5 bases). CDR3 length: 16 residues. Germline V CDR1 and CDR2: LGHNA, YSLEER. Trimming shortened V by 4 bases and J by 0 bases, and 15 bases separated the two germline ends. DNA of the CDR3: TGCGCCAGCAGCCCCAAACTTGGACACCTGAACACTGAAGCTTTCTTT. Protein sequence: CASSPKLGHLNTEAFF.

V is TRBV19 and J is TRBJ2-3; perhaps TRBD2 as D (6 bases). CDR1 and CDR2 from the germline V gene are LNHDA and SQIVND (reference sequence). V lost 8 bases, J lost 3 bases, and 12 bases lay in between. The CDR3 spans 13 residues. CDR3 sequence: CASGGLRTDTQYF. The DNA of the CDR3 is TGTGCCAGTGGGGGGTTGCGAACAGATACGCAGTATTTT.

The chain uses TRBV27 and TRBJ2-1, with D unclear. CDR1 is MNHEY and CDR2 is SMNVEV in the germline V gene (reference sequence). The length of the CDR3 is 11 residues. The ends were cut back, 5 bases at V and 8 bases at J, with 7 bases in the middle. In DNA, the CDR3 is TGTGCCAGCAGTATTGGAGATGAGCAGTTCTTC. Translated, it gives CASSIGDEQFF.

The V call is TRBV5-6, the J call TRBJ2-7, with 12 bases fitting TRBD1. V lost 4 bases and J lost 7; bases outside the gene matches: 15. Germline V gives CDR1 SGHDT, CDR2 YYEEEE. The CDR3 is made up of 17 amino acids. The CDR3 region has the DNA TGTGCCAGCAGCCGGACCCGGGACAGGGGGCGCTTCGATGAGCAGTACTTC. It encodes CASSRTRDRGRFDEQYF.

This chain uses TRBV12-2 with TRBJ2-3. TRBV12-2 corresponds to a pseudogene. CDR3 length equals 14 residues. The CDR3 loop is CASDGSHSTDTQYF. The CDR3 DNA is TGTGCAAGTGATGGGTCGCATAGCACAGATACGCAGTATTTT.

The V call is TRBV3-1 (or the pseudogene TRBV3-2), the J call TRBJ1-3; D is possibly TRBD1 (5 bases). The germline V gene encodes CDR1 LGHDT and CDR2 YNNKEL (reference sequence). V dropped 1 base and J dropped 0 bases, with 10 bases sitting between them. CDR3 length equals 16 residues. Here the CDR3 DNA reads TGTGCCAGCAGCCAAGGTCCCGGACACTCTGGAAACACCATATATTTT. Translating it yields CASSQGPGHSGNTIYF.

The CDR3 loop is CASSPRDREYEQYF. CDR3 nucleotides: TGTGCCAGCAGTCCCCGGGACAGGGAATACGAGCAGTACTTC. The V and J genes are TRBV28 and TRBJ2-7; TRBD1 matches at 9 bases. V lost 5 bases, J lost 4 bases, and 6 bases stayed unmatched. This CDR3 contains 14 residues. Per germline, CDR1 MDHEN and CDR2 SYDVKM. The full variable domain, completed using reference TRBV28 and TRBJ2-7, is DVKVTQSSRYLVKRTGEKVFLECVQDMDHENMFWYRQDPGLGLRLIYFSYDVKMKEKGDIPEGYSVSREKKERFSLILESASTNQTSMYLCASSPRDREYEQYFGPGTRLTVT.

This chain uses TRBV19 with TRBJ1-2; 8 nucleotides agree with TRBD1. Germline V gene sequence: CDR1 LNHDA, CDR2 SQIVND (reference sequence). The CDR3 runs to 15 residues. V lost 6 bases to trimming and J lost 6 bases; unmatched junction nucleotides: 12. This CDR3 is CASSRVVTGVDGYTF. The DNA for the CDR3 is TGTGCCAGTAGCCGGGTGGTGACAGGGGTGGATGGCTACACCTTC.

The chain combines TRBV28 with TRBJ2-7; 12 bases line up with TRBD2. Trimming removed 6 bases from V and 1 base from J; junction bases left unmatched: 4. There are 15 residues in the CDR3. Germline CDR1 MDHEN, CDR2 SYDVKM. The CDR3 sequence: CASSIGTSGSYEQYF. In DNA, the CDR3 is TGTGCCAGCAGCATCGGGACTAGCGGGTCCTACGAGCAGTACTTC.